Each of the 7 T cell receptor beta chains below was sequenced from the same sample in a study of beta chain features in type 1 diabetes (dated by TCRdb to 2016 to 2018). General study outcomes and caveats: A moderate but significant shortening of TCRB CDR3 length was observed in type 1 diabetes patients in all four CD4+ subsets.

Antigen specificity for these receptors is unknown. Library preparation was by the immunoSEQ multiplex PCR assay. The entire amount of isolated RNA was reverse transcribed using the High Capacity cDNA Reverse Transcription Kit, so the sequenced TCRB transcripts were expressed ones. TCRdb limited this immuneACCESS table to in-frame rearrangements with V and J called. A share of clones is missing; checked studies link under half to unresolved V genes, and the rest is unexplained. In all, the sample holds nearly 700,000 clones, and 13% of those were seen once. The biggest ten clones account for 0.022% of the sample. Sequencing input: naive CD4+ T cells from blood. This specimen's cell subset or site label, interpreted: true naive CD4+ T cells. These receptors were taken from a young man with type 1 diabetes.

The gene calls are TRBV2 and TRBJ2-5, with TRBD2 identical over 7 bases. This CDR3 is 15 amino acids long. V shed 2 bases and J 9 bases; nucleotides not matched to a gene: 12. Germline V gene data show CDR1 as SNHLY and CDR2 as FYNNEI. The CDR3 region is CASSEWTQRGSAQYF. Here the CDR3 DNA reads TGTGCCAGCAGTGAATGGACACAGCGGGGTTCTGCCCAGTACTTC.

This clone was detected a few times. The chain carries TRBV6-5 and TRBJ2-7; D is unclear. Germline V gene data show CDR1 as MNHEY and CDR2 as SVGAGI. V lost 4 bases and J lost 7, with 14 bases in between. CDR3 size: 13 residues. CDR3 protein: CASSSTNPREQYF. The CDR3 nucleotides read TGTGCCAGCAGTTCCACAAATCCGCGGGAGCAGTACTTC.

This clone was seen more than once but under ten times. This chain uses TRBV27 with TRBJ2-3; 7 bases are shared with TRBD2. The length of the CDR3 is 10 residues. Trimming took 10 bases from V and 7 from J; bases not matched to a gene: 2. Per the germline V gene, CDR1 is MNHEY and CDR2 is SMNVEV (reference sequence). The CDR3 nucleotides are TGTGCCACCGGGGGGAATACGCAGTATTTT. The encoded protein is CATGGNTQYF.

V and J are TRBV7-9 and TRBJ2-5; tentative D call: TRBD2 (7 bases). The germline V and J ends were trimmed by 6 bases and 4 bases, with 18 bases remaining between them. The CDR3 is made up of 15 amino acids. Germline V gene lookup returns CDR1 SEHNR and CDR2 FQNEAQ (reference sequence). The CDR3 nucleotides read TGTGCCAGCAGGCCCCCGCCGGGGGGCAGAGAGACCCAGTACTTC. Protein product: CASRPPPGGRETQYF.

This clone has just a few counts. J is TRBJ2-5 and V is TRBV29-1, with 8 bases matching TRBD1. The germline V gene has CDR1 SQVTM and CDR2 ANQGSEA. This CDR3 region has 14 residues. The ends lost 3 bases at V and 2 bases at J; junction bases unmatched: 5. The CDR3 DNA reads as TGCAGCGTTGACGTGGACAGGGTTCAAGAGACCCAGTACTTC. It is translated as CSVDVDRVQETQYF.

This clone has a handful of counts. The V and J genes are TRBV4-2 and TRBJ2-1, with 11 bases matching TRBD2. The CDR3 runs 16 residues. The germline gives CDR1 LGHNA, CDR2 YNFKEQ. The V gene end was trimmed by 2 bases and the J gene end by 3 bases; junction bases not matched to a gene: 3. The CDR3, as DNA: TGTGCCAGCAGCCAACCCGGGACTAGCGGCTACAATGAGCAGTTCTTC. Its protein is CASSQPGTSGYNEQFF.

This clone appeared a few times. The V and J genes are TRBV4-2 and TRBJ2-3; TRBD2 matches at 7 bases. This CDR3 comprises 14 residues. J lost 2 bases, V lost 4 bases, and 3 bases had no gene match. Looked up from germline, CDR1 is LGHNA and CDR2 is YNFKEQ. The CDR3 region is CASSREGTTDTQYF. In DNA, the CDR3 is TGTGCCAGCAGCCGGGAGGGGACCACAGATACGCAGTATTTT.